This TCR beta chain was obtained from a study of blood T cell repertoires in COVID-19. Study-level information: Acute and convalescent COVID-19 samples came from the United States, Italy and Spain.

The CDR3 is 17 residues long. From germline, CDR1 is MNHEY and CDR2 SVGEGT. Trimming stripped 2 bases from V and 3 bases from J, with 17 bases between. In the original analysis: Counts of nucleated cells, estimated from reference gene primer amplification, were obtained. This table comes from immunoSEQ multiplex PCR, and its TCRdb copy is limited to in-frame clones, with some not included. The V and J calls and the clone size are those of that table, but D and trimming were determined from the DNA. In the table there are about 130,000 clones, about 80% of which are singletons. The clonotype comes from a man aged 45-65 years who had recovered from COVID-19. The sequenced sample consisted of PBMCs or T cells enriched from blood (not recorded which). The genes are TRBV6-2 or TRBV6-3 and TRBJ1-5; no clear D gene. CDR3 sequence: CASSYAIPATPNQPQHF. CDR3 nucleotides: TGTGCCAGCAGTTACGCCATACCGGCGACACCCAATCAGCCCCAGCATTTT.